This T cell receptor beta chain appears in the sequencing data of a study of T cells in Graves' hyperthyroidism and ophthalmopathy. Findings of the study overall: Clonotypes that were expanded in thyroid above 0.001 mostly appeared in blood too.

The table lists this clonotype with many counts. Its antigen is not identified. Regions amplified from RNA transcripts were the TCR beta CDR3 regions. TCR CDR3 regions were first amplified by RT-PCR with HTBI primers. TCRdb analysed the multiplex PCR reads with MiXCR anew, one entry per CDR3 protein. The table shows 450,000 to 650,000 distinct CDR3 sequences, with more than 15% occurring only once. Per germline, CDR1 SGHRS and CDR2 YFSETQ. V was pared by 3 bases and J by 0 bases, with 1 base of the junction left unmatched. CDR3 length: 15 amino acids. Sequencing input: blood. The TCR sequence derives from a woman under 30 with Graves' ophthalmopathy. This sequence joins TRBV5-1 and TRBJ1-4; TRBD1 aligns across 8 bases. The CDR3 sequence is CASSSGQATNEKLFF. The CDR3 nucleotides are TGCGCCAGCAGCTCGGGACAGGCAACTAATGAAAAACTGTTTTTT. The full variable domain, with the rest looked up from reference TRBV5-1 and TRBJ1-4, is KAGVTQTPRYLIKTRGQQVTLSCSPISGHRSVSWYQQTPGQGLQFLFEYFSETQRNKGNFPGRFSGRQFSNSRSEMNVSTLELGDSALYLCASSSGQATNEKLFFGSGTQLSVL.